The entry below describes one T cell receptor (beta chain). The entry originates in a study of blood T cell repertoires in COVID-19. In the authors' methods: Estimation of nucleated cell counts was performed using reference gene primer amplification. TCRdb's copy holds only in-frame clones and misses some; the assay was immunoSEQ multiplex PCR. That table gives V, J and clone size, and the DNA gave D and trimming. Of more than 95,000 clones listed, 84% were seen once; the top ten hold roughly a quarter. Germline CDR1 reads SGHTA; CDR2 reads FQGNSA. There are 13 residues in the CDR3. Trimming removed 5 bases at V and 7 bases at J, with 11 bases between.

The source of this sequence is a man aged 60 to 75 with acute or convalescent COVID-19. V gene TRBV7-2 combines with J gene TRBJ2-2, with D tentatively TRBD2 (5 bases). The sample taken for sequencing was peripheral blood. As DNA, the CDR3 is TGTGCCAGCAGCCAATGGAGGCACGGGGAGCTGTTTTTT. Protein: CASSQWRHGELFF.